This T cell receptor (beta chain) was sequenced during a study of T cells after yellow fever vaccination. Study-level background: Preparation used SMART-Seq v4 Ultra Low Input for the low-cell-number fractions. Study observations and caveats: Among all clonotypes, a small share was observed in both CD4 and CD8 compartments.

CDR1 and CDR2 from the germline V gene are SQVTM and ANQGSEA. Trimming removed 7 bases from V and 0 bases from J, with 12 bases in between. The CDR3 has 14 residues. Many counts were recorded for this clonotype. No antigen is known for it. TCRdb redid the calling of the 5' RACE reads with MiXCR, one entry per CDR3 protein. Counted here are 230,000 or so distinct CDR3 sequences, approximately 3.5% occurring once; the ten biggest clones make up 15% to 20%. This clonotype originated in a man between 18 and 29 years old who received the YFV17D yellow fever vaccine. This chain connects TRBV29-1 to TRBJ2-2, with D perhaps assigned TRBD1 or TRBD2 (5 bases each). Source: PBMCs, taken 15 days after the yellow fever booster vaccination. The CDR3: CSAEGPANTGELFF. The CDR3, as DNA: TGCAGCGCTGAGGGACCGGCGAACACCGGGGAGCTGTTTTTT.